The entry below gives a single TCR beta chain sequence along with its context. No antigen is known for it. The data belong to a study of chemoradiotherapy in HPV16-positive cancers. Background on the study: Two HPV16-positive patients' cells yielded candidate HPV-specific clones and common motifs.

Over chemoradiotherapy, repertoires were sampled more than once. Clones were read by immunoSEQ multiplex PCR, and TCRdb kept only the in-frame ones, dropping some. The sample holds more than 25,000 clones; over 90% are singletons and the top ten take roughly 18%. Study outcomes and limitations: Functional assays defining HPV-specific T cells used only two HPV16-positive patients. Non-HPV-specific T cells did not expand in tumors during treatment, whereas candidate HPV-specific clones and E7-related motifs did.

The sample was blood, taken from a patient who underwent chemoradiotherapy. The clonotype was recovered from a human donor with HPV-associated anogenital cancer.

As DNA, the CDR3 is TGTGCCAGTAGTATTGGCCTAGATGGGAATGAGCAGTTCTTC. This translates into CASSIGLDGNEQFF. The chain uses TRBV19 and TRBJ2-1; D is unresolved. The CDR3 sequence is 14 residues long. Germline assignment: CDR1 LNHDA and CDR2 SQIVND (reference sequence). The V end lost 3 bases, the J end lost 7 bases, and 13 bases lay between the germline ends.